This T cell receptor (beta chain) was captured by sequencing in a study of identical twins. Template switching added a universal primer site, and cDNA bore unique molecular identifiers. TCRdb itself ran the 5' RACE reads through MiXCR, one entry per CDR3 protein. The sample consists of 500,000 or so distinct CDR3 sequences, roughly 13% of them appearing once. J was trimmed by 5 bases and V by 3 bases; bases with no gene match: 8. The germline V gene has CDR1 SGHKS and CDR2 YYEKEE (reference sequence). The CDR3 has 15 amino acids. These same records also appear under a second study, on yellow fever vaccine responses in identical twins.

Sequencing was done on a sample of CD4+ T cells sorted from blood. The clonotype was recovered from a woman aged 18-30 years in good health. The chain couples TRBV5-5 to TRBJ2-5; TRBD2 matches 9 bases. The CDR3 is CASSWGLAGRETQYF. DNA of the CDR3: TGTGCCAGCAGCTGGGGGCTAGCGGGGAGGGAGACCCAGTACTTC.